Below are 23 T cell receptor beta chains sequenced from a single sample in a study. TCRdb redid the calling of the RT-PCR reads with MiXCR, one entry per CDR3 protein. The table lists hundreds of thousands of distinct CDR3 sequences, 14% of them singletons. The sequencing sample was made of memory CD4+ T cells from blood. All receptors come from a female donor in good health, serving as a healthy control.

This clonotype was detected ten times or more. This rearrangement joins TRBV15 to TRBJ1-6; unclear D gene. The V gene's germline CDR1 is LNHNV and CDR2 YYDKDF (reference sequence). CDR3 size: 13 residues. Trimming pared 0 bases from V and 8 bases from J, leaving 5 bases between. DNA of the CDR3: TGTGCCACCAGCAGAGATCAACATTCACCCCTCCACTTT. Its protein product is CATSRDQHSPLHF.

This clonotype came up many times. The J gene is TRBJ2-1, the V gene TRBV20-1; TRBD2 aligns across 13 bases. The CDR3 contains 14 residues. The V segment lost 4 bases and the J segment 6 bases; nucleotides outside the gene matches: 3. The germline gives CDR1 DFQATT, CDR2 SNEGSKA (reference sequence). The CDR3 loop reads CSAMGLAGFNEQFF. CDR3 bases: TGCAGTGCTATGGGACTAGCGGGATTCAATGAGCAGTTCTTC.

This chain uses TRBV11-2 with TRBJ2-7; 9 bases are a match to TRBD1. V was pared by 3 bases and J by 2 bases, with 11 bases of the junction left unmatched. Per the germline V gene, CDR1 is SGHAT and CDR2 is FQNNGV. This CDR3 is 17 amino acids long. The CDR3 coding sequence is TGTGCCAGCAGCTTCCCGGGACAGGGTGATATGCCCTACGAGCAGTACTTC. It encodes CASSFPGQGDMPYEQYF.

The table lists this clonotype with many counts. The genes are TRBV4-2 and TRBJ1-1, with TRBD1 matching over 8 bases. Germline-derived CDR1 and CDR2 are LGHNA and YNFKEQ. The CDR3 has 13 residues. Trimming at V came to 1 base and at J to 10 bases, leaving 5 bases not matched to a gene. Here the CDR3 reads CASSQGLDRGAFF. In DNA, the CDR3 is TGTGCCAGCAGCCAAGGACTTGACAGGGGAGCTTTCTTT.

The table lists this clonotype with a few counts. V is TRBV7-3 and J is TRBJ2-3, with D tentatively TRBD2 (6 bases). The germline V gene encodes CDR1 SGHTA and CDR2 FQGTGA. This CDR3 is 15 amino acids long. The V end was cut by 5 bases, the J end by 9 bases, with 21 bases between. CDR3 DNA sequence: TGTGCCAGCAGCCTCGGAGGGCGGGGAGTCGGGACGCAGTATTTT. The encoded protein is CASSLGGRGVGTQYF.

There are a few counts of this clonotype. This rearrangement joins TRBV9 to TRBJ2-7; 7 nucleotides match TRBD2. V lost 0 bases and J lost 9; bases outside the gene matches: 9. The CDR3 totals 14 residues. Per the germline V gene, CDR1 is SGDLS and CDR2 is YYNGEE. The CDR3 spells CASSVEAGASGQYF. The CDR3 region has the DNA TGTGCCAGCAGCGTAGAGGCGGGAGCCTCCGGGCAGTACTTC.

This clonotype appeared many times. The chain employs TRBV15 and TRBJ1-2, with TRBD1 identical over 12 bases. The CDR3 runs 16 residues. The germline V gene has CDR1 LNHNV and CDR2 YYDKDF (reference sequence). V lost 5 bases and J lost 7; bases outside the gene matches: 11. CDR3 in amino acids: CATSPGTGGDLGGYTF. The CDR3 DNA sequence: TGTGCCACCAGCCCGGGGACAGGGGGCGATTTAGGTGGCTACACCTTC.

The CDR3 coding sequence is TGCAGTGCTAGAGTCGGGGGAAACAATCAGCCCCAGCATTTT. Its protein is CSARVGGNNQPQHF. This chain connects TRBV20-1 to TRBJ1-5; D possibly corresponds to TRBD1 (5 bases). The germline V gene encodes CDR1 DFQATT and CDR2 SNEGSKA (reference sequence). The CDR3 totals 14 residues. V lost 1 base and J 3 bases, leaving 10 bases between the germline ends.

This clonotype was picked up a small number of times. The rearrangement joins TRBV7-9 to TRBJ2-2; weak D call: TRBD1 (6 bases). The germline V and J ends were trimmed by 0 bases and 1 base, with 12 bases remaining between them. Germline CDR1 is SEHNR and CDR2 is FQNEAQ (reference sequence). This CDR3 has 17 residues. DNA for the CDR3: TGTGCCAGCAGCTTAGCGCTGGGACACCTGAACACCGGGGAGCTGTTTTTT. It translates to CASSLALGHLNTGELFF.

V is TRBV5-1 and J is TRBJ1-1; TRBD1 might be the D (6 bases). The CDR3 extends over 16 amino acids. CDR1 is SGHRS and CDR2 is YFSETQ in the germline V gene. V lost 2 bases to trimming and J lost 0 bases, with 14 bases between them. The DNA for the CDR3 is TGCGCCAGCAGCTTTTCGCGTAGACAGGTGAACACTGAAGCTTTCTTT. Translating it yields CASSFSRRQVNTEAFF.

The J gene is TRBJ2-7, the V gene TRBV28; D is perhaps TRBD1 (5 bases). The CDR3 length is 14 residues. From germline, CDR1 is MDHEN and CDR2 SYDVKM. Trimming took 3 bases from V and 0 from J, leaving 9 bases between them. The CDR3 coding sequence is TGTGCCAGCAGTTTGTTAGGGGCCTCCTACGAGCAGTACTTC. Its protein is CASSLLGASYEQYF.

This rearrangement joins TRBV24-1 to TRBJ2-5, with 12 nucleotides matching TRBD2. Germline V gene data show CDR1 as KGHDR and CDR2 as SFDVKD. This CDR3 is built from 14 residues. Trimming took 4 bases from V and 9 from J; bases not matched to a gene: 5. CDR3 DNA sequence: TGTGCCACCAGTGAGACTAGCGGGAGCGTGGCCCAGTACTTC. It translates to CATSETSGSVAQYF.

The chain couples TRBV5-1 to TRBJ1-2; 8 nucleotides line up with TRBD1. The CDR3 covers 15 residues. CDR1 SGHRS and CDR2 YFSETQ come from the germline V gene. J was trimmed by 6 bases and V by 4 bases; bases with no gene match: 11. This CDR3 reads CASSTDRGRLDGYTF. CDR3 DNA sequence: TGCGCCAGCAGCACCGACAGGGGTAGGCTCGATGGCTACACCTTC.

The J gene is TRBJ2-1, the V gene TRBV30; no definite D call. Germline assignment: CDR1 GTSNPN and CDR2 SVGIG (reference sequence). V shed 1 base and J shed 10 bases, with 5 bases lying between them. This CDR3 comprises 10 residues. CDR3 in DNA: TGTGCCTGGAGTGAAAGCGAGCAGTTCTTC. Its protein is CAWSESEQFF.

This chain links TRBV12-3 or TRBV12-4 with TRBJ1-1, with 10 nucleotides matching TRBD1. V dropped 6 bases and J dropped 3; count of bases not matched to a gene: 7. This CDR3 region has 15 residues. As DNA, the CDR3 is TGTGCCAGCAGCCCAGTCGGACAGGGGGACACTGAAGCTTTCTTT. Protein: CASSPVGQGDTEAFF.

This clonotype was detected only a few times. The V gene is TRBV5-1, the J gene TRBJ2-3; 12 bases fit TRBD2. Trimming cost V 2 bases and J 4 bases; bases outside gene matches: 5. Germline V gene sequence: CDR1 SGHRS, CDR2 YFSETQ. This CDR3 has 16 amino acids. This CDR3 reads CASSFSSGGAADTQYF. The DNA for the CDR3 is TGCGCCAGCAGCTTTTCTAGCGGGGGGGCCGCAGATACGCAGTATTTT.

This clonotype was detected a few times. This chain uses TRBV24-1 with TRBJ2-1, with TRBD1 matching 9 bases. The V gene's germline CDR1 is KGHDR and CDR2 SFDVKD. Trimming took 6 bases from V and 0 from J; bases not matched to a gene: 2. CDR3 length: 15 residues. The CDR3 DNA is TGTGCCACCAGTCTGACAGGGGGCTCCTACAATGAGCAGTTCTTC. It codes for CATSLTGGSYNEQFF.

This clonotype was seen repeatedly, ten times or more. The chain links TRBV12-3 or TRBV12-4 to TRBJ2-7; D remains ambiguous. Trimming stripped 6 bases from V and 5 bases from J, with 14 bases between. The CDR3 is 13 residues long. The CDR3 nucleotides are TGTGCCAGCAGCCCCCAACGGCTTGACGAGCAGTACTTC. It yields the protein CASSPQRLDEQYF.

CDR3 bases: TGTGCCAGCCGGTCGAGGGTGGGTCAGCCCCAGCATTTT. Its protein is CASRSRVGQPQHF. The genes are TRBV6-2 or TRBV6-3 and TRBJ1-5, with D unclear. CDR3 size: 13 residues. Germline V lookup: CDR1 MNHEY, CDR2 SVGEGT. The V gene lost 8 bases and the J gene lost 6 bases, with 14 bases spanning the gap.

The V gene is TRBV5-1, the J gene TRBJ1-1; D is ambiguous. Germline V gene sequence: CDR1 SGHRS, CDR2 YFSETQ. V was clipped by 0 bases and J by 3 bases, with 12 bases between them. The CDR3 spans 15 residues. The CDR3 coding sequence is TGCGCCAGCAGCTTGGGCCAGTTTGTCGACACTGAAGCTTTCTTT. Encoded protein: CASSLGQFVDTEAFF.

This chain uses TRBV29-1 with TRBJ2-5, with D possibly matching TRBD1 (5 bases). Trimming removed 4 bases at V and 5 bases at J, with 14 bases between. Germline assignment: CDR1 SQVTM and CDR2 ANQGSEA. The CDR3 loop spans 13 amino acids. CDR3 bases: TGCAGCGTTGCGACAGATTGGGGCGAGACCCAGTACTTC. Encoded protein: CSVATDWGETQYF.

The chain joins TRBV20-1 to TRBJ2-3; D gene ambiguous. The CDR3 is made up of 13 amino acids. Trimming took off 1 base at V and 6 bases at J, with 11 bases between the two ends. From germline, CDR1 is DFQATT and CDR2 SNEGSKA (reference sequence). The CDR3 coding sequence is TGCAGTGCTAGAGGCGGCCAGGCGGATACGCAGTATTTT. It encodes CSARGGQADTQYF.

The V and J genes are TRBV5-1 and TRBJ2-1; D not certain. Germline V lookup: CDR1 SGHRS, CDR2 YFSETQ. Trimming cost V 7 bases and J 6 bases, with 20 bases left between them. The CDR3 is 15 residues long. The CDR3 DNA reads TGCGCCAGCCAGCCGGGTGGAATGGGTATCAATGAGCAGTTCTTC. Protein sequence: CASQPGGMGINEQFF.